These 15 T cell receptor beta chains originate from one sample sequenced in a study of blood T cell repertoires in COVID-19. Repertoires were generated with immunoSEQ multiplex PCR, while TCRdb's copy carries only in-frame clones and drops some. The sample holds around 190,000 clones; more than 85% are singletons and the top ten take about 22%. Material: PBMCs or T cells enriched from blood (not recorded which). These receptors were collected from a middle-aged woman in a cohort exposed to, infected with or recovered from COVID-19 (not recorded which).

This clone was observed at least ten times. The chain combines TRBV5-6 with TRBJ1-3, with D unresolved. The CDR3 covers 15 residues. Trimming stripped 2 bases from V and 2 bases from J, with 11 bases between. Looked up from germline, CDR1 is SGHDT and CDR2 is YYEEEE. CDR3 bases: TGTGCCAGCAGCTTTTGGAGGGCGACTGGAAACACCATATATTTT. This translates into CASSFWRATGNTIYF.

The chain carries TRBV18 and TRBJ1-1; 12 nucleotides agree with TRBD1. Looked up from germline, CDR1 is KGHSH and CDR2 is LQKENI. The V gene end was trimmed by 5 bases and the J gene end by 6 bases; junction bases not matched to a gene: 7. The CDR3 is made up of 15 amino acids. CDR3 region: CASSSTGTGGSEAFF. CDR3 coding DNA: TGTGCCAGCTCATCAACAGGGACAGGGGGCTCTGAAGCTTTCTTT. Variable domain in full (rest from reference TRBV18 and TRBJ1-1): NAGVMQNPRHLVRRRGQEARLRCSPMKGHSHVYWYRQLPEEGLKFMVYLQKENIIDESGMPKERFSAEFPKEGPSILRIQQVVRGDSAAYFCASSSTGTGGSEAFFGQGTRLTVV.

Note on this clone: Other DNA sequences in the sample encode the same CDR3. CDR3 sequence (DNA): TGTGCCAGCAGCGTAGCGGACAGGAACACTGAAGCTTTCTTT. The encoded protein is CASSVADRNTEAFF. The V and J genes are TRBV9 and TRBJ1-1; D might be TRBD1 (6 bases). CDR3 length: 14 amino acids. CDR1 and CDR2 (germline): SGDLS, YYNGEE. The germline V and J ends were trimmed by 0 bases and 1 base, with 7 bases remaining between them.

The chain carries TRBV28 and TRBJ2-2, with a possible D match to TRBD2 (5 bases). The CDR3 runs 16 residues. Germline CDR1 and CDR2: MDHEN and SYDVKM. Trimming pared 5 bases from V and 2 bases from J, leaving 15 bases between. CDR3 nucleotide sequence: TGTGCCAGCAGTCCACTTAGCGAGCGTAACACCGGGGAGCTGTTTTTT. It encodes CASSPLSERNTGELFF.

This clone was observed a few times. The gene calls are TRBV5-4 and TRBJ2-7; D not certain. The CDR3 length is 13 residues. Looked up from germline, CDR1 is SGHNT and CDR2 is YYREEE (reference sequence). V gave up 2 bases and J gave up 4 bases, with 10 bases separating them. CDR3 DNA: TGTGCCAGCAGCTTCGCAGGAAAATACGAGCAGTACTTC. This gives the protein CASSFAGKYEQYF.

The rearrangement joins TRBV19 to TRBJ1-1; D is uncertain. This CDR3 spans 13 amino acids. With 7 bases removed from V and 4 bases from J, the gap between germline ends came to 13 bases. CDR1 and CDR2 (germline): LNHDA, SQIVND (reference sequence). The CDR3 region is CASTPPGSTEAFF. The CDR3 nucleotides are TGTGCCAGTACCCCCCCCGGGAGCACTGAAGCTTTCTTT.

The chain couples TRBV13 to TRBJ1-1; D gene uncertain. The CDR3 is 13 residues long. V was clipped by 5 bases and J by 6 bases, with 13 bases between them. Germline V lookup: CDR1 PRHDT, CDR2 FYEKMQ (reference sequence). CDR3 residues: CASSPGSLPEAFF. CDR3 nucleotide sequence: TGTGCCAGCAGCCCCGGTTCTCTTCCTGAAGCTTTCTTT.

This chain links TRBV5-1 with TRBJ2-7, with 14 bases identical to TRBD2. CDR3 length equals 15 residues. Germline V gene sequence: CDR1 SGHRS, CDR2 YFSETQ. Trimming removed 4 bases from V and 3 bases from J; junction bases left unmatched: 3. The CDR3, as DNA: TGCGCCAGCAGCCAGGGACTAGCGGGGGTCTACGAGCAGTACTTC. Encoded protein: CASSQGLAGVYEQYF.

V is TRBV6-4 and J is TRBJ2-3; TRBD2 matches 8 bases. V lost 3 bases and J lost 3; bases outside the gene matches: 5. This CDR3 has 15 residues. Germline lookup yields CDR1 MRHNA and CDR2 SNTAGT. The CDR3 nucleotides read TGTGCCAGCAGTGAAGGAGCGGGAGCTACAGATACGCAGTATTTT. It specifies CASSEGAGATDTQYF.

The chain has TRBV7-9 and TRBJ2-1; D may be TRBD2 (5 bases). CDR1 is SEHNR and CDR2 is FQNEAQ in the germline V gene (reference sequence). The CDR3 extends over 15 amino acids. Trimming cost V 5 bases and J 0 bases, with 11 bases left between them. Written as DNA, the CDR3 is TGTGCCAGCAGCCCAGCGGAAAGCTCCTACAATGAGCAGTTCTTC. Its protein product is CASSPAESSYNEQFF.

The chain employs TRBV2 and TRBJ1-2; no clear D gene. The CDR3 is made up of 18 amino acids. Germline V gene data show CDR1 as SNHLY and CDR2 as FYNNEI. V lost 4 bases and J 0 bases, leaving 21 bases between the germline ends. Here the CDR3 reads CASSAFEGGIQANYGYTF. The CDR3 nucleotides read TGTGCCAGCAGTGCCTTTGAAGGAGGGATCCAAGCTAACTATGGCTACACCTTC.

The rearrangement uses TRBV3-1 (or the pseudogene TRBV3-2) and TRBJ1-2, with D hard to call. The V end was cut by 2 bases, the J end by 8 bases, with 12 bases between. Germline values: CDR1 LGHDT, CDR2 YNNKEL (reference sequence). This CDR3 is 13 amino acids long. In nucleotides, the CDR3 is TGTGCCAGCAGCCAAACCGCGATGGGCGGCTACACCTTC. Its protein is CASSQTAMGGYTF.

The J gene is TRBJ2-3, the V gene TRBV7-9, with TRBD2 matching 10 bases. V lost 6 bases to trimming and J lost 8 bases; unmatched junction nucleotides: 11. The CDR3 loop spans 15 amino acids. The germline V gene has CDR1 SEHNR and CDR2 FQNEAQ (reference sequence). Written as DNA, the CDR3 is TGTGCCAGCAGGGGACCAGCGGGGGGGCCGGTTACGCAGTATTTT. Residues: CASRGPAGGPVTQYF.

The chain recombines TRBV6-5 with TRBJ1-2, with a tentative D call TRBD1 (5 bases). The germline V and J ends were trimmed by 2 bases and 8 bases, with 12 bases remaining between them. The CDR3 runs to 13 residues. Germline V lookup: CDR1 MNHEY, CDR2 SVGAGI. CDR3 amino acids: CASSYRGKGGYTF. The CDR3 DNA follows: TGTGCCAGCAGTTACCGGGGGAAGGGCGGCTACACCTTC.

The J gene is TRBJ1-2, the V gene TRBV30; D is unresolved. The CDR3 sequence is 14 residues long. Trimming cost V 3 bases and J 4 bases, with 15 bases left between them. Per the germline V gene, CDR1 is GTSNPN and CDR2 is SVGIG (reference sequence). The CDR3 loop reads CAWSYRAEVYGYTF. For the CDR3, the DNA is TGTGCCTGGAGCTACCGAGCGGAGGTCTATGGCTACACCTTC.